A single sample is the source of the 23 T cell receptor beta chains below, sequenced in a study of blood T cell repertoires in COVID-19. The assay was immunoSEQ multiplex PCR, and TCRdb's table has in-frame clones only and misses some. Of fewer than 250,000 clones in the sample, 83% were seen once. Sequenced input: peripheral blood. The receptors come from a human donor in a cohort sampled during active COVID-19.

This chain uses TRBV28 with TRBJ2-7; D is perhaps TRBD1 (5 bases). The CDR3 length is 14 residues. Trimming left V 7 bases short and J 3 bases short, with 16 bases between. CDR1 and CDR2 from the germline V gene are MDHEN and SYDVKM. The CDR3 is CASNPGPGFYEQYF. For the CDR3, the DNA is TGTGCCAGCAACCCAGGTCCAGGGTTCTACGAGCAGTACTTC.

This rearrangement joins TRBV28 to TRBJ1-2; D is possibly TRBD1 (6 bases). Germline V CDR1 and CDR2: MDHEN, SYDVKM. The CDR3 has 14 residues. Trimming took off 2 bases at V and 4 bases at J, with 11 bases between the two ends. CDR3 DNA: TGTGCCAGCAGTTTAGTCACAGGGCCCTATGGCTACACCTTC. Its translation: CASSLVTGPYGYTF.

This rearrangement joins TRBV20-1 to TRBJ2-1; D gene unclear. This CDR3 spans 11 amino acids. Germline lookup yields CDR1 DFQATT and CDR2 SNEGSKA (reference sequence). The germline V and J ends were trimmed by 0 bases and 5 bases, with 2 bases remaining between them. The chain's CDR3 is CSARDNNEQFF. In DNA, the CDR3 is TGCAGTGCTAGAGATAACAATGAGCAGTTCTTC.

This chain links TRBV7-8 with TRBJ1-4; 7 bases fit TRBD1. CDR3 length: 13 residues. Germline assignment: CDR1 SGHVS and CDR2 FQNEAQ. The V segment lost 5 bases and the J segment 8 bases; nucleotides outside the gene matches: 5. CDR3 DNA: TGTGCCAGCAGCCGGGACAGAAGGGAAAAACTGTTTTTT. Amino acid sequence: CASSRDRREKLFF. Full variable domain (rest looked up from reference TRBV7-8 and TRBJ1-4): GAGVSQSPRYKVAKRGQDVALRCDPISGHVSLFWYQQALGQGPEFLTYFQNEAQLDKSGLPSDRFFAERPEGSVSTLKIQRTQQEDSAVYLCASSRDRREKLFFGSGTQLSVL.

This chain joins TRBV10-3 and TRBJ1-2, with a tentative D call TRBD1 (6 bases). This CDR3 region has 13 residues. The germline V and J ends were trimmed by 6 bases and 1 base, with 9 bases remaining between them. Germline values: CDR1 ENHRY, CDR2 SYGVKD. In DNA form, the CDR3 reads TGTGCCATCAGGGGGGACATTAACTATGGCTACACCTTC. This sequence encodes CAIRGDINYGYTF.

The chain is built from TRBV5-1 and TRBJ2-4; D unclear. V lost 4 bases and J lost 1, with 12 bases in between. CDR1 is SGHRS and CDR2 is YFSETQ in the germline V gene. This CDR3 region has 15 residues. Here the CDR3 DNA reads TGCGCCAGCAGCGCCAATTACCAGGCCAAAAACATTCAGTACTTC. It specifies CASSANYQAKNIQYF.

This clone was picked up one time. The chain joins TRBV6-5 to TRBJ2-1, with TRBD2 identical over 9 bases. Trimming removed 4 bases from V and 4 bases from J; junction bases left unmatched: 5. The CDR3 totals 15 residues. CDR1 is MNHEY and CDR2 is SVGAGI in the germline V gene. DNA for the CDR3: TGTGCCAGCAGTTCGACTAGCGGAGGGTACAATGAGCAGTTCTTC. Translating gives CASSSTSGGYNEQFF.

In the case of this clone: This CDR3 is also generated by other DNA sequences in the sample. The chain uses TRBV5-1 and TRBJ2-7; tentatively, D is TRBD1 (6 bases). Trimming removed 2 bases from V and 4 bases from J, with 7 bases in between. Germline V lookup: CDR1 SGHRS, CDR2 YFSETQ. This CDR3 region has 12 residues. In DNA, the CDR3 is TGCGCCAGCAGCTTCCAGGGGTACGAGCAGTACTTC. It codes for CASSFQGYEQYF.

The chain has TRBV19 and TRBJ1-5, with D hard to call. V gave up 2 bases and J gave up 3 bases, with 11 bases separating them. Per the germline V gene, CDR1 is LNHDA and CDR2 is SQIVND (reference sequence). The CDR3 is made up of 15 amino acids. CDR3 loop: CASSIRRDLNQPQHF. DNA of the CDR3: TGTGCCAGTAGTATAAGGAGGGATCTCAATCAGCCCCAGCATTTT. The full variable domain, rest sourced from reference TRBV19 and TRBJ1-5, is DGGITQSPKYLFRKEGQNVTLSCEQNLNHDAMYWYRQDPGQGLRLIYYSQIVNDFQKGDIAEGYSVSREKKESFPLTVTSAQKNPTAFYLCASSIRRDLNQPQHFGDGTRLSIL.

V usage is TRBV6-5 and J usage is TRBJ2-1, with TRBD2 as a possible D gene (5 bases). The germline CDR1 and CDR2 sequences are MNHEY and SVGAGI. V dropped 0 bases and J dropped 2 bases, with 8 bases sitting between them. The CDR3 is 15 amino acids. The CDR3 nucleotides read TGTGCCAGCAGTTACTCTAGCGCTCCCTACAATGAGCAGTTCTTC. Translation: CASSYSSAPYNEQFF.

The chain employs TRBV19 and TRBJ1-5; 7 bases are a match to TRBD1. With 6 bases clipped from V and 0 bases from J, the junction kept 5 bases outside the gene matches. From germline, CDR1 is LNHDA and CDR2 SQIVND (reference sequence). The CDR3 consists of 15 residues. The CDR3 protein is CASRTTGDSNQPQHF. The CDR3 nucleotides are TGTGCCAGTAGAACTACAGGGGATAGCAATCAGCCCCAGCATTTT.

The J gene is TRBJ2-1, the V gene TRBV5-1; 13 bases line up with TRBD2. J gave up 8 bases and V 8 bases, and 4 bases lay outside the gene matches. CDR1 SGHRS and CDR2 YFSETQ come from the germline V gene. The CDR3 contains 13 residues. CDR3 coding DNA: TGCGCCAGTGGACTAGCGGGAGTACATGAGCAGTTCTTC. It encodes CASGLAGVHEQFF.

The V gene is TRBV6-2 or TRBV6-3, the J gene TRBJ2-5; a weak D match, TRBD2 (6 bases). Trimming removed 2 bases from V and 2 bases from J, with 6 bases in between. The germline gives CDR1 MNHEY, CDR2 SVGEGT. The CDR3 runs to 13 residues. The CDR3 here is CASSYGGQETQYF. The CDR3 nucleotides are TGTGCCAGCAGTTACGGAGGGCAAGAGACCCAGTACTTC.

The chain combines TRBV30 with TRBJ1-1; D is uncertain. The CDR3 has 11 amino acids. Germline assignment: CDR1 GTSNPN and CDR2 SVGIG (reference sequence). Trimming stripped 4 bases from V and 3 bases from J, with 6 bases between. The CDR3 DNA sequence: TGTGCCTGGAAATTCGACACTGAAGCTTTCTTT. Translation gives CAWKFDTEAFF.

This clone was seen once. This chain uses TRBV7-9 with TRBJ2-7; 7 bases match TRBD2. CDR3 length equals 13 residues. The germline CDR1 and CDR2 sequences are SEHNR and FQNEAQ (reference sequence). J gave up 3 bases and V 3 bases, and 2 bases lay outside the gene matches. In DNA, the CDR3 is TGTGCCAGCAGCTTGGGGAGGGGCTACGAGCAGTACTTC. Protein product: CASSLGRGYEQYF.

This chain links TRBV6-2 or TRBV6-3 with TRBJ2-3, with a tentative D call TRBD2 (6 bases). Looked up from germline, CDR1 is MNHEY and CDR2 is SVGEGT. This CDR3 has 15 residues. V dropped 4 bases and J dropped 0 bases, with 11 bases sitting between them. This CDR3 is CASSSGTGSTDTQYF. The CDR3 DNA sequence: TGTGCCAGCAGTTCCGGGACTGGAAGCACAGATACGCAGTATTTT.

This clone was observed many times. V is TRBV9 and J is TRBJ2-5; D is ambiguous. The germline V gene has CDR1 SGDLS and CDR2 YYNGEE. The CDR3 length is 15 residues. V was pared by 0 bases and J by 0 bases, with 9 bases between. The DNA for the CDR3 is TGTGCCAGCAGCGTAGGTGCCCAGGACCAAGAGACCCAGTACTTC. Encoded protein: CASSVGAQDQETQYF.

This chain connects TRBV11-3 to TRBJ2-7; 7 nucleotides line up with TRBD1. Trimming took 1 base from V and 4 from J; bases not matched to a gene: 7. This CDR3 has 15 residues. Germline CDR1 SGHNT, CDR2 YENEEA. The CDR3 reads CASSLVGGRGYEQYF. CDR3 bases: TGTGCCAGCAGCTTAGTTGGAGGCAGGGGGTACGAGCAGTACTTC.

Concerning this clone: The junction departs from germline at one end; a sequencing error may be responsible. The CDR3 reads CASSPQDRVKTEAFF. The DNA of the CDR3 is TGTGCCAGCTCACCTCAGGACAGGGTGAAGACTGAAGCTTTCTTT. V usage is TRBV18 and J usage is TRBJ1-1; TRBD1 matches at 8 bases. CDR3 length: 15 residues. Germline CDR1 and CDR2: KGHSH and LQKENI. Full variable domain (outside the CDR3, taken from reference TRBV18 and TRBJ1-1): NAGVMQNPRHLVRRRGQEARLRCSPMKGHSHVYWYRQLPEEGLKFMVYLQKENIIDESGMPKERFSAEFPKEGPSILRIQQVVRGDSAAYFCASSPQDRVKTEAFFGQGTRLTVV.

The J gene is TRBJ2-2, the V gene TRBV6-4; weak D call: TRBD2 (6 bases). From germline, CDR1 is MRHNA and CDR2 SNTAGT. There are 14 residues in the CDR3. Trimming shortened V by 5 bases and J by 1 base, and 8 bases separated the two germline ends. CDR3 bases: TGTGCCAGCAGTCAGGAGGGGAACACCGGGGAGCTGTTTTTT. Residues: CASSQEGNTGELFF.

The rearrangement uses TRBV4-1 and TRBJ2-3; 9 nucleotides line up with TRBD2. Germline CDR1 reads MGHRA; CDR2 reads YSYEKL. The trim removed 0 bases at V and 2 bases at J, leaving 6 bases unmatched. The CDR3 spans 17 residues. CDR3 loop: CASSQDYRLADTDTQYF. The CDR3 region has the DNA TGCGCCAGCAGCCAAGATTATCGACTAGCGGACACAGATACGCAGTATTTT.

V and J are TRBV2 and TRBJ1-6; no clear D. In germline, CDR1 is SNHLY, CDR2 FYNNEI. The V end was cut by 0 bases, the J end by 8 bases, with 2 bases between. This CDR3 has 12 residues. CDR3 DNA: TGTGCCAGCAGTGAAGCCTATTCACCCCTCCACTTT. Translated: CASSEAYSPLHF.

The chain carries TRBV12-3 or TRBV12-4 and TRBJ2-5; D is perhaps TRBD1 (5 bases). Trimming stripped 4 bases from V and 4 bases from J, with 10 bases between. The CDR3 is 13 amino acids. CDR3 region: CASSSYRRETQYF. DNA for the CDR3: TGTGCCAGCAGTTCATACAGGAGAGAGACCCAGTACTTC.